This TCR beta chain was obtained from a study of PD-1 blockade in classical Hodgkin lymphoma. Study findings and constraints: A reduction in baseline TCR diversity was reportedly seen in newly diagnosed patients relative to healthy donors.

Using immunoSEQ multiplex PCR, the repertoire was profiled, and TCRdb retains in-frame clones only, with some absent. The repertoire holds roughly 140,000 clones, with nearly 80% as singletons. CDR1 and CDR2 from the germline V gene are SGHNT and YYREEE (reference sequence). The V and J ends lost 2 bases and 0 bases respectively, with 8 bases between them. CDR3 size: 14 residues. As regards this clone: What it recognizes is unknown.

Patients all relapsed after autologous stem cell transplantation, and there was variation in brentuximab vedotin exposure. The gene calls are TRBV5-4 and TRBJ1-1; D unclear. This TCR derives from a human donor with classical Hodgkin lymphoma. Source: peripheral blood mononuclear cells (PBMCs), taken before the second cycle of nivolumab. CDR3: CASSLRHVNTEAFF. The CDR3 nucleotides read TGTGCCAGCAGCTTAAGACACGTGAACACTGAAGCTTTCTTT.